Sequencing of this T cell receptor beta chain was carried out in a study of shared clonotypes between healthy human individuals. CDR3 size: 17 residues. V was pared by 2 bases and J by 3 bases, with 19 bases between. Germline V CDR1 and CDR2: LGHNT, FRNRAP. Assay used: immunoSEQ multiplex PCR; TCRdb lists only in-frame clones, some missing. The sample records fewer than 2.5 million clones, roughly 93% being singletons. This clonotype originated in a young man in good health. Some clones in this sample may be carry-over from other donors' samples. The J gene is TRBJ2-5, the V gene TRBV12-5; possibly TRBD2 for D (6 bases). The material sequenced was naive CD4+ T cells from PBMCs. As to subset: CD45RA+ positively selected. The CDR3 reads CASGLPKGGACEETQYF. The CDR3 DNA reads as TGTGCTAGTGGTTTGCCCAAGGGAGGAGCCTGCGAAGAGACCCAGTACTTC.